The TCR beta chain described here comes from a study of shared T cell receptors in the human thymus. The repertoire was sequenced with immunoSEQ multiplex PCR; TCRdb's copy has only in-frame clones and lacks some. The profile shows hundreds of thousands of clones, over 75% of them singletons. V dropped 0 bases and J dropped 0 bases, with 12 bases sitting between them. CDR1 is SGHNT, CDR2 YENEEA, per germline. The CDR3 spans 17 residues. The sample was also linked to a second study, of human thymus T cells. That study adds: Thymus tissue was removed during corrective cardiac surgery. Thymic and blood repertoires appeared to show biased V and J gene usage. Related research examined unrelated individuals and reported that their thymic repertoires overlapped highly.

The rearrangement joins TRBV11-3 to TRBJ2-1, with a possible D match to TRBD1 (6 bases). Sequencing was carried out using thymocytes. The receptor was derived from a boy under three years old with a congenital heart defect. CDR3 in amino acids: CASSLEGARVSYNEQFF. CDR3 bases: TGTGCCAGCAGCTTAGAGGGGGCCAGGGTCTCCTACAATGAGCAGTTCTTC. Based on the CDR3 plus reference TRBV11-3 and TRBJ2-1, the full variable domain is EAGVVQSPRYKIIEKKQPVAFWCNPISGHNTLYWYLQNLGQGPELLIRYENEEAVDDSQLPKDRFSAERLKGVDSTLKIQPAELGDSAVYLCASSLEGARVSYNEQFFGPGTRLTVL.